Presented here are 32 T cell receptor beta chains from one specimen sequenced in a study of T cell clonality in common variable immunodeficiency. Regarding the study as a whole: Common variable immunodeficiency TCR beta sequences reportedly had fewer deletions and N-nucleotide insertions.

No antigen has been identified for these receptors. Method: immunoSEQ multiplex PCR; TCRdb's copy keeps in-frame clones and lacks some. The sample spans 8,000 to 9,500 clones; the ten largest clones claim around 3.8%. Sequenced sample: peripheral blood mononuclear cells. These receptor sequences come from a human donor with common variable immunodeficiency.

The CDR3 loop reads CASSDAGGLGDTQYF. The part of the CDR3 DNA that was read is TGTGCCAGTAGTGACGCGGGGGGCCTGGGAGATACG. The gene calls are TRBV19 and TRBJ2-3, with 8 bases aligning to TRBD2. The observed sequence ends 3 residues before the CDR3 terminus, with the missing tail filled in from the germline J gene. CDR1 LNHDA and CDR2 SQIVND come from the germline V gene (reference sequence). V gave up 5 bases and J gave up 5 bases; unmatched junction bases: 9. The CDR3 sequence is 15 residues long.

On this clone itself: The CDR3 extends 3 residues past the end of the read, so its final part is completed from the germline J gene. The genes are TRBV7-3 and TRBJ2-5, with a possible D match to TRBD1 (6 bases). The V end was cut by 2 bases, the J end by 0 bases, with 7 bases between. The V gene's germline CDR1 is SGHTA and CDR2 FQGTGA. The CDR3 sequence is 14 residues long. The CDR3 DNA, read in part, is TGTGCCAGCAGCTTATCAGGGGACCAAGAGACC. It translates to CASSLSGDQET. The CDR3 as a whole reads CASSLSGDQETQYF.

CDR3 loop: CAWDNRGSPLHF. The sequenced part of the CDR3 DNA is TGTGCCTGGGACAACAGGGGTTCACCC. This chain links TRBV30 with TRBJ1-6; 7 positions match TRBD1. The read ends 3 residues shy of where the CDR3 ends; the end is completed using the germline J gene. The CDR3 is 12 residues long. The germline V gene has CDR1 GTSNPN and CDR2 SVGIG (reference sequence). V trimming: 5 bases; J trimming: 9 bases; junction bases outside the gene matches: 4.

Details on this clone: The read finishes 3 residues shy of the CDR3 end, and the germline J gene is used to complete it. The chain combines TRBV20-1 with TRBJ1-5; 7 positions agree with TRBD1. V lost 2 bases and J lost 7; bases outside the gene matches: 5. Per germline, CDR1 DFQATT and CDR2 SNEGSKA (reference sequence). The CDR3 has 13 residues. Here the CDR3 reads CSARINRGQPQHF. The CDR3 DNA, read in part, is TGCAGTGCTAGAATAAACAGGGGACAGCCC.

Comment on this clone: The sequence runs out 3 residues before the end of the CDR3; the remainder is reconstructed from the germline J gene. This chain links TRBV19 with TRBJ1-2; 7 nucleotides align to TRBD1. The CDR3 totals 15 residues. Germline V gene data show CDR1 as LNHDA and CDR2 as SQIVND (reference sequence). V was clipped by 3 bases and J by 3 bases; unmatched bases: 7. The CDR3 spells CASSIKRDSYYGYTF. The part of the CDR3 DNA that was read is TGTGCCAGTAGTATTAAGAGGGACAGCTACTATGGC.

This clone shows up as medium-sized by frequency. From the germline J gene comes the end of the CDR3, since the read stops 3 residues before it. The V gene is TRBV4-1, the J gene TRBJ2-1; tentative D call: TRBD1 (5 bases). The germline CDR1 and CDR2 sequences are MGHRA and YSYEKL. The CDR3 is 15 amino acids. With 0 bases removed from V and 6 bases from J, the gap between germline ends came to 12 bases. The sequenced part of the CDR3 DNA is TGCGCCAGCAGCCAAGATCCAGGGCGAAGCAATGAG. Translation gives CASSQDPGRSNE. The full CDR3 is CASSQDPGRSNEQFF.

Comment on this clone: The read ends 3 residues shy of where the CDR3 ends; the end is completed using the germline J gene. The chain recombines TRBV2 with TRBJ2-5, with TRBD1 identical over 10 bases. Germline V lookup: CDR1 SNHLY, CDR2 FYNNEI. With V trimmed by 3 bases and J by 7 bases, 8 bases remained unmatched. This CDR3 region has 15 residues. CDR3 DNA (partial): TGTGCCAGCAGTGAGCTTCGGGACAGGGGCGGGACC. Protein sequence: CASSELRDRGGT. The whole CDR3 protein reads CASSELRDRGGTQYF.

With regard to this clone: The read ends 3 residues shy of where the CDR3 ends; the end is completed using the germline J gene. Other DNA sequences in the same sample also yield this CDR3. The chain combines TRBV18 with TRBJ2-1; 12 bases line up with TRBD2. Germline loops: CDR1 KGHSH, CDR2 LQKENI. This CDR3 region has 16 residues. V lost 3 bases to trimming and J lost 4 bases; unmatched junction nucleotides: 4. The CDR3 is CASSPLGTSGYNEQFF. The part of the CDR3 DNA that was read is TGTGCCAGCTCACCCTTAGGGACTAGCGGGTACAATGAG.

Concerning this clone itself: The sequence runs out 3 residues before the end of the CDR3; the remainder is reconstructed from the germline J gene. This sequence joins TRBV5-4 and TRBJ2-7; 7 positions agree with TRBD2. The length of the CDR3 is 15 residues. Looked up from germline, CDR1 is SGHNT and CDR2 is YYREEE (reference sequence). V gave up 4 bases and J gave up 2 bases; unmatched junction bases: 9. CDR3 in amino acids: CASSPRRGVPYEQYF. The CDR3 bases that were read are TGTGCCAGCAGCCCCCGACGGGGGGTCCCCTACGAG.

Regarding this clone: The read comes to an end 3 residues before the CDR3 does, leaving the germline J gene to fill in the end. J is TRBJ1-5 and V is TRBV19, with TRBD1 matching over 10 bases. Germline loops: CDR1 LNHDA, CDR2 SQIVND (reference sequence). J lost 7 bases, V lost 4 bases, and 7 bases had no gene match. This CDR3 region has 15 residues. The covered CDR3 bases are TGTGCCAGTAGTACCGCCGGGACAGGGGCCCAGCCC. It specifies CASSTAGTGAQP. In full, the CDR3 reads CASSTAGTGAQPQHF.

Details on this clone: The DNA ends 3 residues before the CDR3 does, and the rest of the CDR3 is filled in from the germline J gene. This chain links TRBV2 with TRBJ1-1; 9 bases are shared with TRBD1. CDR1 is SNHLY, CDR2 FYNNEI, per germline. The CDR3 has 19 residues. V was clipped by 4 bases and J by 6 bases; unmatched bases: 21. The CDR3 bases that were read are TGTGCCAGCAGTGTGGGTAAAGGGACAGGGCTCTATCGGGGCCCTGAA. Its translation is CASSVGKGTGLYRGPE. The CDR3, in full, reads CASSVGKGTGLYRGPEAFF.

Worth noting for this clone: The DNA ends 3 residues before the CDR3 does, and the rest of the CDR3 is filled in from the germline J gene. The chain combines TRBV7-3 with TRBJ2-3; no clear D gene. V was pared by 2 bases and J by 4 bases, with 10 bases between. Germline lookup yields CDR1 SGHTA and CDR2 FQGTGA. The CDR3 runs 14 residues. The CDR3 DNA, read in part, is TGTGCCAGCAGCTTATCTAGTTTGGCAGATACG. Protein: CASSLSSLADT. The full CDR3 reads CASSLSSLADTQYF. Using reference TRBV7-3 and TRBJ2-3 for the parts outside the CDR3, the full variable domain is GAGVSQTPSNKVTEKGKYVELRCDPISGHTALYWYRQSLGQGPEFLIYFQGTGAADDSGLPNDRFFAVRPEGSVSTLKIQRTERGDSAVYLCASSLSSLADTQYFGPGTRLTVL.

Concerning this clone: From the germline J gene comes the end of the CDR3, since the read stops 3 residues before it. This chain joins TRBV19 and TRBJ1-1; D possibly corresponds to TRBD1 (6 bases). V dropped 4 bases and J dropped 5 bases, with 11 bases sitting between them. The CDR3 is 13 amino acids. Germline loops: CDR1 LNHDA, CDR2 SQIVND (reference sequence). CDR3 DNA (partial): TGTGCCAGTAGTACAGGGGTAGGGACTGAA. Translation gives CASSTGVGTE. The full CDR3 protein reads CASSTGVGTEAFF. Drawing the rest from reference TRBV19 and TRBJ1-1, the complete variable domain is DGGITQSPKYLFRKEGQNVTLSCEQNLNHDAMYWYRQDPGQGLRLIYYSQIVNDFQKGDIAEGYSVSREKKESFPLTVTSAQKNPTAFYLCASSTGVGTEAFFGQGTRLTVV.

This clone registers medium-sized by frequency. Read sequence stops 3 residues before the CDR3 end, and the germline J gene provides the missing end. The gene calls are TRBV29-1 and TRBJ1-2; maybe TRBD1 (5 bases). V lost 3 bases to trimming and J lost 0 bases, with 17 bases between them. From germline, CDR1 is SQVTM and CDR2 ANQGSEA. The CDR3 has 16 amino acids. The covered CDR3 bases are TGCAGCGTTGATCGGGACTCCCGAGGCACTAACTATGGC. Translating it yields CSVDRDSRGTNYG. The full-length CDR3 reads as CSVDRDSRGTNYGYTF.

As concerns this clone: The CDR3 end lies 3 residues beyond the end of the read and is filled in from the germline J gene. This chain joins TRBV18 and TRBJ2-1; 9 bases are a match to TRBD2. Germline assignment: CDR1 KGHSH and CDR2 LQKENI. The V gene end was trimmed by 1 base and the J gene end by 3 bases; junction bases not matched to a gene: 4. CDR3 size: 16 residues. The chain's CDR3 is CASSPLTAGGYNEQFF. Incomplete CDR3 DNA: TGTGCCAGCTCACCACTCACAGCGGGAGGCTACAATGAG.

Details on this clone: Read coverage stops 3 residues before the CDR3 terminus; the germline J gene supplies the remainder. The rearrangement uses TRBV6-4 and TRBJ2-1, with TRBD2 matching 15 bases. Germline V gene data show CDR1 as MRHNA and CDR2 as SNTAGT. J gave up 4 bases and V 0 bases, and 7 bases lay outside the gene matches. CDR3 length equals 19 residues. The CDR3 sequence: CASSDSGLAGGGLYNEQFF. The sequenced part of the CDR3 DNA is TGTGCCAGCAGTGACTCGGGACTAGCGGGGGGCGGGCTTTACAATGAG.

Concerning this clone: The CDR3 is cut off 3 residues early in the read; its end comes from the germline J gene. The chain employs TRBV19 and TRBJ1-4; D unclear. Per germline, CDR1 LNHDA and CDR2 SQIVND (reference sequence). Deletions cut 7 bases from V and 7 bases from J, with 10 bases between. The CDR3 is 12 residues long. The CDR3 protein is CASTYGGEKLFF. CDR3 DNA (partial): TGTGCCAGTACGTACGGTGGTGAAAAA.

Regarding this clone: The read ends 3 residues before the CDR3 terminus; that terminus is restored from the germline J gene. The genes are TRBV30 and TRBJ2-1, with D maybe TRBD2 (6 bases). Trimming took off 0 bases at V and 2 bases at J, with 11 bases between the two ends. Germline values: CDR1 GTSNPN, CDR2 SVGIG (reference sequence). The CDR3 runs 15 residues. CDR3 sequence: CAWSVKRATYNEQFF. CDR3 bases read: TGTGCCTGGAGTGTCAAGCGGGCGACCTACAATGAG. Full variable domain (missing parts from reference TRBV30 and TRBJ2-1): SQTIHQWPATLVQPVGSPLSLECTVEGTSNPNLYWYRQAAGRGLQLLFYSVGIGQISSEVPQNLSASRPQDRQFILSSKKLLLSDSGFYLCAWSVKRATYNEQFFGPGTRLTVL.

The CDR3 DNA, read in part, is TGTGCCAGTAGTATCGGGCAGGGTAATGAG. It translates to CASSIGQGNE. The whole CDR3 protein reads CASSIGQGNEQFF. The V and J genes are TRBV19 and TRBJ2-1, with a possible D match to TRBD1 (5 bases). The CDR3 end is not reached by the read, which stops 3 residues before it; the germline J gene fills it in. In germline, CDR1 is LNHDA, CDR2 SQIVND (reference sequence). The CDR3 has 13 residues. The V gene lost 3 bases and the J gene lost 7 bases, with 10 bases spanning the gap.

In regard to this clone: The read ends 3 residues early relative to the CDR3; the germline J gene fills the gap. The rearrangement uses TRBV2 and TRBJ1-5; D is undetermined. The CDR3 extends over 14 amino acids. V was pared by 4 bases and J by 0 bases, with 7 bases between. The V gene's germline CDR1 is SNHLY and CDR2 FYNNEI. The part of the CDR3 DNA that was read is TGTGCCAGCAGTGGAACTTATAGCAATCAGCCC. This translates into CASSGTYSNQP. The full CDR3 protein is CASSGTYSNQPQHF.

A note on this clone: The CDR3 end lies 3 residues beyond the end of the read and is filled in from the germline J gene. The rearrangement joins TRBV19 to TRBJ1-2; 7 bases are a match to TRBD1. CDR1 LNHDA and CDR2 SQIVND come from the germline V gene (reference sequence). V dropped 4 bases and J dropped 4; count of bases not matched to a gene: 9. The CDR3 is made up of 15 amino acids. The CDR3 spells CASSTTGNSIYGYTF. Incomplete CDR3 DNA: TGTGCCAGTAGTACGACAGGGAACTCGATCTATGGC.

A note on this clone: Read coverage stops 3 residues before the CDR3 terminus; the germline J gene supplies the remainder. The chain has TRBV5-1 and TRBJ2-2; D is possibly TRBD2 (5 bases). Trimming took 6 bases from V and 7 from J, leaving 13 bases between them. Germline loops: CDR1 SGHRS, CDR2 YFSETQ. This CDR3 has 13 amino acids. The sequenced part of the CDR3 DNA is TGCGCCAGCAACATGGTCGGGGACGGGGAG. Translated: CASNMVGDGE. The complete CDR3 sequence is CASNMVGDGELFF. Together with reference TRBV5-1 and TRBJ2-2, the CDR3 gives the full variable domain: KAGVTQTPRYLIKTRGQQVTLSCSPISGHRSVSWYQQTPGQGLQFLFEYFSETQRNKGNFPGRFSGRQFSNSRSEMNVSTLELGDSALYLCASNMVGDGELFFGEGSRLTVL.

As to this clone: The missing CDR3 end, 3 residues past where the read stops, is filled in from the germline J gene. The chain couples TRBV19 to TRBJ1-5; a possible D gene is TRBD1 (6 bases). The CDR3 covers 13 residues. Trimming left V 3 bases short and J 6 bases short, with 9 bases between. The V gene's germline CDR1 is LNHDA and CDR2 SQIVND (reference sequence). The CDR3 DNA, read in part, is TGTGCCAGTAGTATTCCCAGGGGTCAGCCC. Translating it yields CASSIPRGQP. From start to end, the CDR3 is CASSIPRGQPQHF.

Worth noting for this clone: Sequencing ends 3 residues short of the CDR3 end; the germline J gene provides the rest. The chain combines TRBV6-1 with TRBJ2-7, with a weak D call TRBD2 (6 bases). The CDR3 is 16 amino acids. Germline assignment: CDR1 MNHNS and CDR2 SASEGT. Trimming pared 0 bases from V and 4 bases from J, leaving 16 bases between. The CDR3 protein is CASSEAGILARYEQYF. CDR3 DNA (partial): TGTGCCAGCAGTGAAGCGGGGATACTAGCCAGATACGAG.

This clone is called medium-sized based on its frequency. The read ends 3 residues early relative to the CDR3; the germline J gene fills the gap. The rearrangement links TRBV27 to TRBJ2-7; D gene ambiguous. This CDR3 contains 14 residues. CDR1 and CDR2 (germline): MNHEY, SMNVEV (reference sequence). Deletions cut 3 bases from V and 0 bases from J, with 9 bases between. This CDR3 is CASSLRLSSYEQYF. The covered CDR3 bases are TGTGCCAGCAGTTTGAGGCTTTCCTCCTACGAG.

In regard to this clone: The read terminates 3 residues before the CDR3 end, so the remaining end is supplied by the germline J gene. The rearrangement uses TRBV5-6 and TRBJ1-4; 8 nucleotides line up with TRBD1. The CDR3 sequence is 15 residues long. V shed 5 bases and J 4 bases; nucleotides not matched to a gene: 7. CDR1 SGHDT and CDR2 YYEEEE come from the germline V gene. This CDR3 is CASRSRGRDNEKLFF. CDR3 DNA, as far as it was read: TGTGCCAGCAGAAGCAGGGGGCGAGATAATGAAAAA.

CDR3 in amino acids: CASSLVRGQGVNEQFF. The part of the CDR3 DNA that was read is TGCGCCAGCAGCTTGGTGCGCGGACAAGGCGTCAATGAG. The chain has TRBV5-1 and TRBJ2-1; D perhaps matches TRBD1 (5 bases). The read finishes 3 residues shy of the CDR3 end, and the germline J gene is used to complete it. Germline loops: CDR1 SGHRS, CDR2 YFSETQ. Between the trimmed V and J ends, which lost 0 bases and 6 bases, there was a span of 16 bases. This CDR3 contains 16 residues.

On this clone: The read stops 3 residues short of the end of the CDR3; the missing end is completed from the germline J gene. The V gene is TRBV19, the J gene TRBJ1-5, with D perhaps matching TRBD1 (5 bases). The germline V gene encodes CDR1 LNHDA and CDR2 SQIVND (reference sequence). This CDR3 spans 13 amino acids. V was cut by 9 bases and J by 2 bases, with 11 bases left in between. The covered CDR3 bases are TGTGCCAGGCTAAGGGGTGGCAATCAGCCC. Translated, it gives CARLRGGNQP. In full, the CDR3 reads CARLRGGNQPQHF. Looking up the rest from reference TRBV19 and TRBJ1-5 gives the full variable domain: DGGITQSPKYLFRKEGQNVTLSCEQNLNHDAMYWYRQDPGQGLRLIYYSQIVNDFQKGDIAEGYSVSREKKESFPLTVTSAQKNPTAFYLCARLRGGNQPQHFGDGTRLSIL.

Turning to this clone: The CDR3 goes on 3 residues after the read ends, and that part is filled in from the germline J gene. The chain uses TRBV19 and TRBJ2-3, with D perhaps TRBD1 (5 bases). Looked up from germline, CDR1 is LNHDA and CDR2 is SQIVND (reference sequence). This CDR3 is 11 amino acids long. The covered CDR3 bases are TGTGCCAGTAGTATTTCAGGGACG. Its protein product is CASSISGT. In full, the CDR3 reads CASSISGTQYF.

CDR3 protein: CASSRDRGIYGYTF. The DNA read from the CDR3 is TGTGCCAGTAGCCGGGACAGGGGAATCTATGGC. This chain links TRBV19 with TRBJ1-2; the match to TRBD1 covers 10 bases. The CDR3 end lies 3 residues beyond the end of the read and is filled in from the germline J gene. V trimming: 6 bases; J trimming: 4 bases; junction bases outside the gene matches: 5. Germline V lookup: CDR1 LNHDA, CDR2 SQIVND (reference sequence). This CDR3 contains 14 residues.

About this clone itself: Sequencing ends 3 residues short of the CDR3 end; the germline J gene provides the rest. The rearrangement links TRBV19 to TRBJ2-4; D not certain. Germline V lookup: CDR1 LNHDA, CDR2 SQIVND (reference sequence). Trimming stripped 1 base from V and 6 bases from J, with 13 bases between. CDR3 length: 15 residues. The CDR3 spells CASSIVGDTRNIQYF. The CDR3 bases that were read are TGTGCCAGTAGTATAGTGGGCGATACGAGAAACATT. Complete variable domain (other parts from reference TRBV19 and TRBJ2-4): DGGITQSPKYLFRKEGQNVTLSCEQNLNHDAMYWYRQDPGQGLRLIYYSQIVNDFQKGDIAEGYSVSREKKESFPLTVTSAQKNPTAFYLCASSIVGDTRNIQYFGAGTRLSVL.

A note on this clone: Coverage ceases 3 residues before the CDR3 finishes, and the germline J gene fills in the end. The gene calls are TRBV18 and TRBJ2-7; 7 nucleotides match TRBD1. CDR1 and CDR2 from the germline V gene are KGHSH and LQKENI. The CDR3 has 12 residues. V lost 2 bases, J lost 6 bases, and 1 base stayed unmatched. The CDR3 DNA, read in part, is TGTGCCAGCTCACCAGACAGGGTCGAG. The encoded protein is CASSPDRVE. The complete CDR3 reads CASSPDRVEQYF.